Reported below is one T cell receptor (beta chain). This CDR3 is also generated by other DNA sequences in the sample. This sample is part of a study of blood T cell repertoires in COVID-19. On the study more broadly: From the United States, Italy and Spain came samples of acute and convalescent COVID-19. T cells, B-cell-depleted T cells, or PBMCs supplied cDNA or gDNA.

Sequencing used immunoSEQ multiplex PCR; TCRdb keeps in-frame clones, though not all of them. In the table there are under 250,000 clones, around 90% of which are singletons. Specimen: peripheral blood. This sequence originates from a man aged 60-69 years who had recovered from COVID-19.

For the CDR3, the DNA is TGTGCCAGCAGGGGGGGGGAGACCCAGTACTTC. Residues: CASRGGETQYF. The V call is TRBV2, the J call TRBJ2-5; 7 bases line up with TRBD2. The CDR3 consists of 11 residues. Germline V gives CDR1 SNHLY, CDR2 FYNNEI. V dropped 6 bases and J dropped 5; count of bases not matched to a gene: 0.